Reported below is one T cell receptor beta chain. Its recognized antigen is unknown. Within one base of it there is no much larger clone, and no base qualities were kept. This specimen belongs to a study of Ad26.COV2.S vaccination and SARS-CoV-2 variants (dated by TCRdb to the early 2020s). About the full investigation: Vaccine-arm donors were drawn from COV1001, a multicentre, randomized, double-blind, placebo-controlled phase I-IIa trial of Ad26.COV2.S in healthy adults. The TCR-sequenced set comprised approximately 32 samples: about 19 Ad26.COV2.S vaccine recipients, 5 placebo recipients and 8 SARS-CoV-2 convalescent individuals. Trial participants were randomized into five groups of five, in which low-dose or high-dose Ad26.COV2.S was given once or twice, or placebo was given on both occasions. TCRbeta repertoire sequencing served as the tool for gauging how specific and how broad the SARS-CoV-2-reactive T cell receptors were following Ad26.COV2.S vaccination. Investigators did not know the trial group allocation while performing experiments and assessing outcomes. Ad26.COV2.S was given intramuscularly at 5x10^10 or 1x10^11 viral particles, as a single shot or as two shots 56 days apart.

Counted from cysteine to phenylalanine, this CDR3 has 15 amino acids. Only the CDR3 DNA is retained, 45 bases long and in frame from the first base. V and J are trimmed by 3 bases and 0 bases, and the gene matches miss 1 base of the junction. The germline V gene encodes CDR1 MDHEN and CDR2 SYDVKM. TCRbeta CDR3 regions were sequenced with the immunoSEQ Assay. After extraction, genomic DNA underwent amplification by bias-controlled multiplex PCR, followed by high-throughput sequencing. On the authors' methods: To quantify the absolute abundance of each unique TCRbeta CDR3 region, sequences were collapsed and filtered. T cell fraction was estimated by normalizing TCRbeta template counts to usable DNA, with usable DNA measured through amplification of reference genes found in all nucleated cells. Repertoire TCRs were annotated as SARS-CoV-2-specific when V gene, CDR3 amino acid sequence and J gene were exactly matched to a known reactive TCR set. The reference SARS-CoV-2 TCR set was obtained from MIRA and was filtered for enrichment in COVID-19-positive ImmuneCODE repertoires, whereby public or cross-reactive TCRs were removed. Drawing on the MIRA antigens, annotated TCRs were analysed further at the level of specific ORF or position within ORF. Depth was the summed frequency of annotated unique rearrangements, while breadth was defined as annotated unique rearrangements over total unique productive rearrangements. Two-sided Wilcoxon rank-sum tests were applied when comparing TCR breadth between groups. TCRdb limited this immuneACCESS table to in-frame rearrangements with V and J called. A share of clones is missing; checked studies link under half to unresolved V genes, and the rest is unexplained. V and J calls and clone size come straight from that table; D and trimming were deduced from the DNA. In this sample the table shows around 500,000 clones, 80% to 90% of which occur a single time. Of the sample, 1.5% to 2% is held by the ten largest clones.

Explained via the paper, the treatment or condition label denotes: about 20 received Ad26.COV2.S at low or high dose, single or two shots; five or six received placebo; per-sample allocation not given. For vaccine and placebo recipients, the sequenced repertoires came from samples collected on day 63 after the first injection. Cohort 1b enrolled around 24 adults aged 18-55 years at a single site in Boston, USA, between 29 July and 7 August 2020. Ad26.COV2.S was a replication-incompetent adenovirus type 26 vector expressing a prefusion-stabilized SARS-CoV-2 spike protein from the original Wuhan strain. Broader findings and caveats from the paper: After vaccination, substantial breadth of spike-specific CD8+ and CD4+ T cell responses was reported. The study lacked the statistical power to compare responses across vaccine doses or regimens. According to the authors, total T cell responses may have been underestimated by the TCR breadth and depth analyses. Compared with placebo recipients, Ad26.COV2.S recipients showed higher spike-specific TCR breadth (P = 0.0014). Non-spike TCR breadth was comparable between vaccine and placebo recipients, consistent with the vaccine containing only spike.

The sample here was peripheral blood, taken in a trial of Ad26.COV2.S vaccine versus placebo. Recombination linked TRBV28 to TRBJ2-1; TRBD2 fits 8 bases in the junction. The receptor comes from a person between 18 and 59 years old who received the Ad26.COV2.S COVID-19 vaccine or a placebo. At the DNA level, the sequence is TGTGCCAGCAGTTTGGGACTAGGCTCCTACAATGAGCAGTTCTTC. This codes for CASSLGLGSYNEQFF. With the rest looked up from the reference TRBV28 and TRBJ2-1 genes rather than sequenced, the full variable domain is DVKVTQSSRYLVKRTGEKVFLECVQDMDHENMFWYRQDPGLGLRLIYFSYDVKMKEKGDIPEGYSVSREKKERFSLILESASTNQTSMYLCASSLGLGSYNEQFFGPGTRLTVL.